The clone carrying this T cell receptor beta chain was seen a few times. Its target is unknown. Germline lookup yields CDR1 SGHTA and CDR2 FQGNSA. CDR3 length: 14 residues. V lost 6 bases to trimming and J lost 7 bases, with 19 bases between them. This specimen belongs to a study of beta chain features in type 1 diabetes. Study findings and constraints: Small HLA sub-analyses could not settle whether HLA shapes TCRB rearrangement. Patients with Type 1 diabetes showed moderately but significantly shorter TCRB CDR3s in all four CD4+ subsets.

The sequenced template was cDNA made from the entire isolated RNA. Profiling relied on immunoSEQ multiplex PCR, and the TCRdb table lists in-frame clones only, not all of them. Found here are around 430,000 clones, 30% of them singletons; the top ten hold 0.05% to 0.07%. The sequencing sample was made of naive CD4+ T cells from blood. This sequence joins TRBV7-2 and TRBJ2-7; perhaps TRBD2 as D (6 bases). This TCR was recovered from a man aged 18 to 29 in good health. In DNA, the CDR3 is TGTGCCAGCAGACTTGACGGACTAACGGGAGAGCAGTACTTC. Its protein is CASRLDGLTGEQYF.